This TCR beta chain was profiled in a study of tumor-infiltrating lymphocytes in primary liver carcinoma. The overall study: Recorded tumor stage was T1-T3 N0M0, with diameters of about 4.2 to 10 cm.

Germline V gene sequence: CDR1 MNHEY, CDR2 SVGAGI. The CDR3 spans 12 residues. With regard to this clonotype: An end of the junction differs from the germline gene, which may be a read error.

Making TCR beta cDNA involved approximately 530 ng total RNA and a constant-region primer. It was through three nested multiplex PCR rounds of slightly modified ARM-PCR that TCR beta libraries arose. The two initial PCR rounds, around 11 cycles each, used TRBV1-TRBV30 forward and C-beta reverse primers. Each CDR3 protein gets one entry after TCRdb re-called the multiplex PCR reads with MiXCR. The table includes roughly 45,000 distinct CDR3 sequences, less than 75% detected once. Scientists recovered RNA and DNA together from approximately 20-30 mg of unsorted bulk tissue. The patients, who had chronic HBV infection, were treatment-naive (untreated). Sampling of every tumor involved five separate regions. These included the tumor centre.

Material for sequencing was liver tumor tissue from sampling region 5. The sample's subset: tumor region T5, tumor centre. J is TRBJ2-7 and V is TRBV6-5; D uncertain. This sequence was found in a man aged 40-49 years with primary liver carcinoma and hepatitis B virus infection. The CDR3 coding sequence is TGTGTCAGCAGTGCTGGACCGGACGGATTATACTTC. It specifies CVSSAGPDGLYF.